These 20 T cell receptor beta chains share one sample of origin, sequenced in a study of blood T cell repertoires in COVID-19. Assay used: immunoSEQ multiplex PCR; TCRdb lists only in-frame clones, some missing. The table records roughly 38,000 clones, 85% to 90% of them present only once. Sequencing input: peripheral blood. These receptors came from a man in his sixties or seventies with acute or convalescent COVID-19.

V gene TRBV18 combines with J gene TRBJ1-4, with D unresolved. V was cut by 2 bases and J by 4 bases, with 17 bases left in between. This CDR3 is 17 amino acids long. Germline V CDR1 and CDR2: KGHSH, LQKENI. CDR3 DNA sequence: TGTGCCAGCTCACCAAGAGAAAAACAGCCAATTAATGAAAAACTGTTTTTT. It specifies CASSPREKQPINEKLFF.

This chain connects TRBV5-8 to TRBJ2-1, with D maybe TRBD1 (5 bases). Trimming cost V 1 base and J 6 bases, with 8 bases left between them. This CDR3 contains 13 residues. Germline CDR1 is SGHTS and CDR2 is YDEGEE. The CDR3 loop reads CASSLKGFNEQFF. As DNA, the CDR3 is TGTGCCAGCAGCTTGAAGGGGTTCAATGAGCAGTTCTTC.

The chain has TRBV27 and TRBJ2-5, with no clear D. The CDR3 totals 13 residues. V was shortened by 3 bases and J by 5 bases, with 10 bases between the two germline ends. Germline values: CDR1 MNHEY, CDR2 SMNVEV (reference sequence). In DNA form, the CDR3 reads TGTGCCAGCAGTTTCGGGTTTAGGGAGACCCAGTACTTC. Its protein is CASSFGFRETQYF.

The V and J genes are TRBV4-3 and TRBJ2-5; tentatively, D is TRBD2 (7 bases). The V and J ends lost 3 bases and 2 bases respectively, with 16 bases between them. The CDR3 consists of 16 residues. Germline V gene sequence: CDR1 LGHNA, CDR2 YSLEER. In DNA form, the CDR3 reads TGCGCCAGCAGCCAGGCGGGGGCTCAACGACAAGAGACCCAGTACTTC. As protein: CASSQAGAQRQETQYF.

This chain joins TRBV5-4 and TRBJ2-1, with 8 bases aligning to TRBD2. The CDR3 covers 17 residues. Losses at the gene ends were 0 bases for V and 7 bases for J; bases not matched to a gene: 12. Germline loops: CDR1 SGHNT, CDR2 YYREEE (reference sequence). The CDR3 DNA reads as TGTGCCAGCAGCTTGGGAACGGGAGGGCCAAACGGGAATGAGCAGTTCTTC. It is translated as CASSLGTGGPNGNEQFF.

The rearrangement links TRBV6-5 to TRBJ1-2; 7 bases align to TRBD1. CDR1 and CDR2 (germline): MNHEY, SVGAGI. V was clipped by 5 bases and J by 5 bases; unmatched bases: 8. The length of the CDR3 is 14 residues. The CDR3 spells CASSPGDREYGYTF. Written as DNA, the CDR3 is TGTGCCAGCAGTCCCGGGGACAGAGAATATGGCTACACCTTC.

This chain links TRBV2 with TRBJ2-5; D not certain. Germline V gene sequence: CDR1 SNHLY, CDR2 FYNNEI. This CDR3 is 15 amino acids long. V gave up 3 bases and J gave up 4 bases, with 15 bases separating them. CDR3 loop: CASSDVVATGETQYF. CDR3 nucleotide sequence: TGTGCCAGCAGTGATGTGGTGGCAACGGGAGAGACCCAGTACTTC.

The CDR3: CASNRAGTEAFF. The DNA for the CDR3 is TGTGCCAGCAACAGGGCGGGTACTGAAGCTTTCTTT. This chain links TRBV9 with TRBJ1-1, with D maybe TRBD1 (6 bases). CDR1 is SGDLS, CDR2 YYNGEE, per germline. The CDR3 loop spans 12 amino acids. The V end was cut by 6 bases, the J end by 5 bases, with 11 bases between.

The chain recombines TRBV3-1 (or the pseudogene TRBV3-2) with TRBJ1-1; D unresolved. This CDR3 is built from 13 residues. The V gene's germline CDR1 is LGHDT and CDR2 YNNKEL (reference sequence). V lost 3 bases, J lost 3 bases, and 8 bases lay in between. CDR3 nucleotides: TGTGCCAGCAGCCAGTTCTTTGACACTGAAGCTTTCTTT. Translation: CASSQFFDTEAFF.

This clone was counted a single time. In DNA, the CDR3 is TGTGCCAGCAGCGGAGGGACGGCAAATTCACCCCTCCACTTT. The encoded protein is CASSGGTANSPLHF. The chain uses TRBV2 and TRBJ1-6, with D perhaps matching TRBD1 (5 bases). The CDR3 extends over 14 amino acids. Germline values: CDR1 SNHLY, CDR2 FYNNEI. The germline V and J ends were trimmed by 6 bases and 7 bases, with 13 bases remaining between them. Complete variable domain (other parts from reference TRBV2 and TRBJ1-6): EPEVTQTPSHQVTQMGQEVILRCVPISNHLYFYWYRQILGQKVEFLVSFYNNEISEKSEIFDDQFSVERPDGSNFTLKIRSTKLEDSAMYFCASSGGTANSPLHFGNGTRLTVT.

This chain joins TRBV9 and TRBJ2-3; D is unresolved. The V gene's germline CDR1 is SGDLS and CDR2 YYNGEE. The CDR3 is made up of 14 amino acids. The germline V and J ends were trimmed by 4 bases and 6 bases, with 15 bases remaining between them. This CDR3 is CASSLDYIPDTQYF. CDR3 DNA: TGTGCCAGCAGCCTAGATTACATTCCGGATACGCAGTATTTT.

CDR3 in DNA: TGTGCCAGCAGCTTAACGTCACTAGCGCACGGTGAGCAGTTCTTC. Protein sequence: CASSLTSLAHGEQFF. The gene calls are TRBV7-3 and TRBJ2-1; 7 bases align to TRBD2. The CDR3 sequence is 15 residues long. With V trimmed by 0 bases and J by 9 bases, 8 bases remained unmatched. Looked up from germline, CDR1 is SGHTA and CDR2 is FQGTGA.

This clone was counted only a few times. Because it lacks the conserved phenylalanine or tryptophan at the end, this CDR3 is likely a read error. The DNA is omitted, as the CDR3 cannot be located on it reliably, and the CDR3 follows TCRdb's listing. The CDR3 loop is CASSLSTGAGVG. The rearrangement links TRBV3-1 (or the pseudogene TRBV3-2) to TRBJ2-7; TRBD2 is the table's D call, not checked against the DNA. Germline V gene lookup returns CDR1 LGHDT and CDR2 YNNKEL (reference sequence). The CDR3 extends over 12 residues, inclusive of both ends.

This clone was recorded once. The chain uses TRBV5-4 and TRBJ2-3, with 8 positions matching TRBD1. CDR1 is SGHNT, CDR2 YYREEE, per germline (reference sequence). This CDR3 comprises 16 residues. J was trimmed by 2 bases and V by 4 bases; bases with no gene match: 9. CDR3 bases: TGTGCCAGCAGCCCCCGGGACAGGCCTCTCACAGATACGCAGTATTTT. Translated: CASSPRDRPLTDTQYF.

The count of this clone is one. The chain employs TRBV9 and TRBJ2-5; D is uncertain. V shed 2 bases and J shed 5 bases, with 13 bases lying between them. The CDR3 totals 14 residues. In germline, CDR1 is SGDLS, CDR2 YYNGEE. The CDR3 sequence is CASSVTLLGETQYF. DNA for the CDR3: TGTGCCAGCAGCGTTACACTCCTCGGGGAGACCCAGTACTTC.

This CDR3 is CASSRRDRPNPGELFF. For the CDR3, the DNA is TGTGCCAGCAGCCGCCGGGACAGGCCTAACCCCGGGGAGCTGTTTTTT. The genes are TRBV5-6 and TRBJ2-2, with TRBD1 identical over 8 bases. Trimming took 4 bases from V and 6 from J; bases not matched to a gene: 11. The CDR3 is 16 amino acids. CDR1 SGHDT and CDR2 YYEEEE come from the germline V gene.

The J gene is TRBJ1-2, the V gene TRBV3-1 (or the pseudogene TRBV3-2); 7 positions agree with TRBD1. V was clipped by 4 bases and J by 6 bases; unmatched bases: 8. CDR1 and CDR2 (germline): LGHDT, YNNKEL (reference sequence). This CDR3 contains 14 residues. The CDR3 sequence: CASSPQGPRHGYTF. DNA of the CDR3: TGTGCCAGCAGCCCACAGGGGCCAAGGCATGGCTACACCTTC.

This chain uses TRBV10-3 with TRBJ2-7; D is perhaps TRBD1 or TRBD2 (6 bases each). The CDR3 loop spans 14 amino acids. Trimming removed 9 bases at V and 0 bases at J, with 15 bases between. CDR1 is ENHRY, CDR2 SYGVKD, per germline. CDR3 DNA: TGTGCCATAACTGAGGGGGGCGTCTCCTACGAGCAGTACTTC. It yields the protein CAITEGGVSYEQYF.

CDR3 nucleotides: TGTGCCAGCAGCCTTACGACAGGGGCGACCTACGAGCAGTACTTC. Translation gives CASSLTTGATYEQYF. The chain uses TRBV6-2 or TRBV6-3 and TRBJ2-7; 8 bases agree with TRBD1. CDR3 size: 15 residues. Germline CDR1 and CDR2: MNHEY and SVGEGT. Losses at the gene ends were 6 bases for V and 2 bases for J; bases not matched to a gene: 9.

This rearrangement joins TRBV24-1 to TRBJ1-5; D remains ambiguous. There are 12 residues in the CDR3. With 3 bases removed from V and 5 bases from J, the gap between germline ends came to 4 bases. In germline, CDR1 is KGHDR, CDR2 SFDVKD. The CDR3 DNA sequence: TGTGCCACCAGTGATCCTGATCAGCCCCAGCATTTT. Protein sequence: CATSDPDQPQHF.